Listed below are T cell receptor beta chains from one sample, sequenced in a study of T-cell reconstitution after alpha-beta-depleted transplantation in children. TCRdb analysed the PCR reads with MiXCR anew, one entry per CDR3 protein. The table has 90,000 to 130,000 distinct CDR3 sequences, 10% seen once. The sample here was PBMCs from the stem cell graft donor, taken from the stem cell graft. The receptors were gathered from a human donor who donated a stem cell graft to a child with acute lymphoblastic leukemia. CDR3s include the opening cysteine and the closing phenylalanine or tryptophan. Fields, in order: V gene, J gene, D gene, clone size, CDR3 protein, CDR3 DNA. The D gene is left open where the match is weak. Clone sizes are given selectively: once, few, many, or a class where the clone is expanded.

v_gene: TRBV12-3/TRBV12-4
j_gene: TRBJ2-2
d_gene: NA
abundance: many
CDR3aa: CASSFRRAPNTGELFF
CDR3nt: TGTGCCAGCAGTTTCCGACGGGCGCCCAACACCGGGGAGCTGTTTTTT

v_gene: TRBV4-2
j_gene: TRBJ2-1
d_gene: NA
abundance: NA
CDR3aa: CASSHGTSSGYNEQFF
CDR3nt: TGTGCCAGCAGCCATGGAACTAGCTCAGGATACAATGAGCAGTTCTTC

v_gene: TRBV27
j_gene: TRBJ2-2
d_gene: TRBD1
abundance: few
CDR3aa: CASGRQGRVTGELFF
CDR3nt: TGTGCCAGCGGGCGACAGGGGCGGGTCACCGGGGAGCTGTTTTTT

v_gene: TRBV18
j_gene: TRBJ2-7
d_gene: TRBD2
abundance: many
CDR3aa: CASSDWTGGDEQYF
CDR3nt: TGTGCCAGCTCCGATTGGACGGGAGGGGACGAGCAGTACTTC

v_gene: TRBV7-2
j_gene: TRBJ1-5
d_gene: TRBD1
abundance: many
CDR3aa: CASSAGTGAHQPQHF
CDR3nt: TGTGCCAGCAGCGCCGGGACAGGGGCGCATCAGCCCCAGCATTTT

v_gene: TRBV27
j_gene: TRBJ2-1
d_gene: TRBD1
abundance: NA
CDR3aa: CASSLSVGTGAYNEQFF
CDR3nt: TGTGCCAGCAGTTTATCGGTAGGGACAGGGGCCTACAATGAGCAGTTCTTC

v_gene: TRBV6-5
j_gene: TRBJ2-5
d_gene: NA
abundance: many
CDR3aa: CASRQVGHQETQYF
CDR3nt: TGTGCCAGCCGTCAGGTGGGTCACCAAGAGACCCAGTACTTC

v_gene: TRBV4-1
j_gene: TRBJ1-1
d_gene: NA
abundance: many
CDR3aa: CASSQERSRTVNTEAFF
CDR3nt: TGCGCCAGCAGCCAAGAAAGATCCCGGACAGTGAACACTGAAGCTTTCTTT

v_gene: TRBV12-3/TRBV12-4
j_gene: TRBJ1-6
d_gene: NA
abundance: few
CDR3aa: CAIQADGTDNSPLHF
CDR3nt: TGTGCCATCCAGGCCGACGGGACGGATAATTCACCCCTCCACTTT

v_gene: TRBV2
j_gene: TRBJ1-2
d_gene: NA
abundance: many
CDR3aa: CASGENRAGGGYTF
CDR3nt: TGTGCCAGCGGAGAAAACAGGGCCGGCGGCGGCTACACCTTC

v_gene: TRBV29-1
j_gene: TRBJ2-7
d_gene: NA
abundance: many
CDR3aa: CSVEERLRDKDEQYF
CDR3nt: TGCAGCGTTGAAGAGAGGCTCCGAGACAAAGACGAGCAGTACTTC

v_gene: TRBV5-1
j_gene: TRBJ1-2
d_gene: NA
abundance: many
CDR3aa: CASSLQQSNYGYTF
CDR3nt: TGCGCCAGCAGCTTACAGCAGTCTAACTATGGCTACACCTTC

v_gene: TRBV5-1
j_gene: TRBJ2-3
d_gene: TRBD2
abundance: many
CDR3aa: CASSLRPSGGTSTDTQYF
CDR3nt: TGCGCCAGCAGCTTGCGGCCTAGCGGGGGCACCAGCACAGATACGCAGTATTTT

v_gene: TRBV29-1
j_gene: TRBJ2-7
d_gene: NA
abundance: NA
CDR3aa: CSSPVASGTGYEQYF
CDR3nt: TGCAGCTCCCCTGTGGCTTCCGGTACAGGATACGAGCAGTACTTC

v_gene: TRBV5-1
j_gene: TRBJ2-7
d_gene: TRBD2
abundance: many
CDR3aa: CASGQRGVSYEQYF
CDR3nt: TGCGCCAGCGGGCAGCGGGGGGTCTCCTACGAGCAGTACTTC

v_gene: TRBV19
j_gene: TRBJ2-5
d_gene: NA
abundance: many
CDR3aa: CASSIGQETQYF
CDR3nt: TGTGCCAGTAGTATAGGGCAAGAGACCCAGTACTTC

v_gene: TRBV20-1
j_gene: TRBJ2-1
d_gene: NA
abundance: NA
CDR3aa: CSAREGQLGRNEQFF
CDR3nt: TGCAGTGCTAGAGAAGGCCAGTTAGGTAGGAATGAGCAGTTCTTC

v_gene: TRBV12-3/TRBV12-4
j_gene: TRBJ2-6
d_gene: TRBD2
abundance: many
CDR3aa: CASSLRGRGGTSGANVLTF
CDR3nt: TGTGCCAGCAGTTTAAGGGGCCGGGGGGGAACCTCTGGGGCCAACGTCCTGACTTTC

v_gene: TRBV30
j_gene: TRBJ2-3
d_gene: TRBD2
abundance: many
CDR3aa: CAGNQRGDTDTQYF
CDR3nt: TGTGCCGGAAATCAGCGGGGGGACACAGATACGCAGTATTTT

v_gene: TRBV5-1
j_gene: TRBJ2-1
d_gene: TRBD1
abundance: many
CDR3aa: CASTTRTGVGNEQFF
CDR3nt: TGCGCCAGCACGACGAGGACAGGGGTGGGCAATGAGCAGTTCTTC

v_gene: TRBV20-1
j_gene: TRBJ2-7
d_gene: TRBD2
abundance: many
CDR3aa: CSAGTSGELYEQYF
CDR3nt: TGCAGTGCAGGAACTAGCGGGGAGCTTTACGAGCAGTACTTC

v_gene: TRBV5-1
j_gene: TRBJ2-7
d_gene: NA
abundance: many
CDR3aa: CATSKGLGGVSEQYF
CDR3nt: TGCGCCACTTCGAAGGGGCTGGGGGGCGTATCCGAGCAGTACTTC

v_gene: TRBV11-2
j_gene: TRBJ2-3
d_gene: TRBD1
abundance: many
CDR3aa: CASRAGTGPTDTQYF
CDR3nt: TGTGCCAGCAGGGCCGGGACAGGACCCACAGATACGCAGTATTTT

v_gene: TRBV7-2
j_gene: TRBJ2-4
d_gene: TRBD2
abundance: many
CDR3aa: CASSSTSGPNIQYF
CDR3nt: TGTGCCAGCAGCTCCACTAGCGGTCCTAACATTCAGTACTTC

v_gene: TRBV18
j_gene: TRBJ1-4
d_gene: NA
abundance: NA
CDR3aa: CASSPPSGRNEKLFF
CDR3nt: TGTGCCAGCTCACCACCGTCAGGGAGGAATGAAAAACTGTTTTTT

v_gene: TRBV23-1
j_gene: TRBJ2-6
d_gene: NA
abundance: NA
CDR3aa: CASKQWGHGANVLTF
CDR3nt: TGCGCCAGCAAGCAGTGGGGGCATGGGGCCAACGTCCTGACTTTC

v_gene: TRBV12-3/TRBV12-4
j_gene: TRBJ1-6
d_gene: NA
abundance: many
CDR3aa: CASSYQDSLHF
CDR3nt: TGTGCCAGCAGTTATCAGGACTCCCTCCACTTT

v_gene: TRBV20-1
j_gene: TRBJ2-1
d_gene: TRBD2
abundance: many
CDR3aa: CSARLAAASGRQYEQFF
CDR3nt: TGCAGTGCTAGGTTAGCGGCGGCTAGCGGGAGACAATATGAGCAGTTCTTC

v_gene: TRBV7-9
j_gene: TRBJ1-4
d_gene: NA
abundance: many
CDR3aa: CASSLEVGWEKLFF
CDR3nt: TGTGCCAGCAGCTTAGAAGTTGGATGGGAAAAACTGTTTTTT

v_gene: TRBV5-1
j_gene: TRBJ2-7
d_gene: NA
abundance: many
CDR3aa: CASTPWGESYEQYF
CDR3nt: TGCGCCAGCACCCCGTGGGGGGAGTCCTACGAGCAGTACTTC

v_gene: TRBV5-4
j_gene: TRBJ1-2
d_gene: NA
abundance: few
CDR3aa: CASSSLLGSYGYTF
CDR3nt: TGTGCCAGCAGCTCTCTGCTGGGGTCCTATGGCTACACCTTC

v_gene: TRBV18
j_gene: TRBJ1-5
d_gene: NA
abundance: many
CDR3aa: CASSPGPYQPQHF
CDR3nt: TGTGCCAGCTCACCAGGGCCTTATCAGCCCCAGCATTTT

v_gene: TRBV12-3/TRBV12-4
j_gene: TRBJ2-2
d_gene: TRBD1
abundance: many
CDR3aa: CASSLRTGGGTGELFF
CDR3nt: TGTGCCAGCAGTTTAAGGACAGGGGGCGGAACCGGGGAGCTGTTTTTT

v_gene: TRBV4-1
j_gene: TRBJ1-5
d_gene: NA
abundance: many
CDR3aa: CASSHDLGQPQHF
CDR3nt: TGCGCCAGCAGCCATGACTTGGGTCAGCCCCAGCATTTT

v_gene: TRBV20-1
j_gene: TRBJ1-3
d_gene: NA
abundance: many
CDR3aa: CSATGQNSDGNTIYF
CDR3nt: TGCAGTGCTACAGGGCAGAACTCTGATGGAAACACCATATATTTT

v_gene: TRBV20-1
j_gene: TRBJ2-5
d_gene: TRBD2
abundance: NA
CDR3aa: CSAKSSGSTQETQYF
CDR3nt: TGCAGTGCTAAATCTAGCGGGAGTACTCAAGAGACCCAGTACTTC

v_gene: TRBV7-2
j_gene: TRBJ2-5
d_gene: NA
abundance: many
CDR3aa: CASSSVIWETQYF
CDR3nt: TGTGCCAGCAGCTCCGTCATATGGGAGACCCAGTACTTC

v_gene: TRBV14
j_gene: TRBJ1-5
d_gene: NA
abundance: many
CDR3aa: CASSQEWSPNQPQHF
CDR3nt: TGTGCCAGCAGCCAAGAGTGGAGCCCCAATCAGCCCCAGCATTTT

v_gene: TRBV4-2
j_gene: TRBJ2-5
d_gene: TRBD2
abundance: NA
CDR3aa: CASSQGATSEQETQYF
CDR3nt: TGTGCCAGCAGCCAAGGGGCGACTAGCGAACAAGAGACCCAGTACTTC

v_gene: TRBV11-1
j_gene: TRBJ2-7
d_gene: TRBD2
abundance: many
CDR3aa: CASSPVPSGRKEVGRYEQYF
CDR3nt: TGTGCCAGCAGCCCCGTACCTAGCGGGAGGAAAGAGGTGGGTCGCTACGAGCAGTACTTC

v_gene: TRBV6-5
j_gene: TRBJ2-7
d_gene: TRBD1
abundance: many
CDR3aa: CASSPGQGLGSFYF
CDR3nt: TGTGCCAGCAGCCCCGGACAGGGGTTGGGCTCCTTCTACTTC